This T cell receptor beta chain was documented in a study of blood T cell repertoires in COVID-19. Study details: Collection of acute and convalescent COVID-19 samples took place in the United States, Italy and Spain.

In the original processing: Amplification of reference gene primers was used by the study to estimate nucleated cell counts. Using immunoSEQ multiplex PCR, the repertoire was profiled, and TCRdb retains in-frame clones only, with some absent. That table supplies the V and J calls and clone size; D and trimming were determined from the DNA. The table has 340,000 or so clones, roughly 91% seen once. Trimming took off 3 bases at V and 5 bases at J, with 11 bases between the two ends. The CDR3 covers 13 residues. Germline CDR1 LNHDA, CDR2 SQIVND (reference sequence). The specimen sequenced was peripheral blood. The chain links TRBV19 to TRBJ2-7, with D perhaps TRBD2 (7 bases). The clonotype originates from a man aged 45-65 years with active or convalescent COVID-19. CDR3 region: CASSMGGDNEQYF. The CDR3 bases are TGTGCCAGTAGTATGGGAGGGGACAACGAGCAGTACTTC. Complete variable domain (other parts from reference TRBV19 and TRBJ2-7): DGGITQSPKYLFRKEGQNVTLSCEQNLNHDAMYWYRQDPGQGLRLIYYSQIVNDFQKGDIAEGYSVSREKKESFPLTVTSAQKNPTAFYLCASSMGGDNEQYFGPGTRLTVT.